The next 8 T cell receptor beta chains were all read from a single sample in a study of vaccination and CD4 T cells after COVID-19. Stated treatment: approximately 11-day PBMC culture with coronavirus spike peptide pools or control peptides (ViraFEST assay). The assay that was used to sequence DNA from cultured CD4+ T cells was the Oncomine TCR Beta short-read assay. TCRdb reprocessed the PCR reads via MiXCR and lists one record per CDR3 protein. The data show over 10,000 distinct CDR3 sequences, around 76% seen once. Their antigens are not known. Material: CD4+ T cells from blood, cultured in vitro. These receptors were obtained from a human donor who had recovered from COVID-19.

The rearrangement joins TRBV5-6 to TRBJ2-5; D gene uncertain. Per the germline V gene, CDR1 is SGHDT and CDR2 is YYEEEE. V was cut by 0 bases and J by 7 bases, with 4 bases left in between. CDR3 length: 11 residues. The DNA of the CDR3 is TGTGCCAGCAGCTTGGCTGGGACCCAGTACTTC. It specifies CASSLAGTQYF.

The chain combines TRBV6-2 or TRBV6-3 with TRBJ1-5; D is perhaps TRBD1 (6 bases). The V end was cut by 7 bases, the J end by 2 bases, with 18 bases between. CDR1 MNHEY and CDR2 SVGEGT come from the germline V gene. This CDR3 comprises 16 residues. As DNA, the CDR3 is TGTGCCAGCATGCCGGCGAAGGGGGTAGGCAATCAGCCCCAGCATTTT. Translated: CASMPAKGVGNQPQHF.

The chain carries TRBV15 and TRBJ2-7; no firm D call. Trimming pared 5 bases from V and 2 bases from J, leaving 10 bases between. The germline CDR1 and CDR2 sequences are LNHNV and YYDKDF (reference sequence). This CDR3 is built from 13 residues. CDR3 protein: CATSLRLTYEQYF. The CDR3 DNA reads TGTGCCACCAGCCTCCGACTCACCTACGAGCAGTACTTC.

The chain is built from TRBV20-1 and TRBJ1-2, with D perhaps TRBD1 (5 bases). V lost 6 bases and J lost 0, with 14 bases in between. CDR3 size: 14 residues. From germline, CDR1 is DFQATT and CDR2 SNEGSKA (reference sequence). CDR3 coding DNA: TGCAGTGCGCCGAGGCAGGGTACTAACTATGGCTACACCTTC. This gives the protein CSAPRQGTNYGYTF.

The V and J genes are TRBV7-2 and TRBJ2-7; perhaps TRBD2 as D (5 bases). Per germline, CDR1 SGHTA and CDR2 FQGNSA. There are 18 residues in the CDR3. V lost 5 bases and J 1 base, leaving 24 bases between the germline ends. CDR3 DNA sequence: TGTGCCAGCAGCCCCGGGGAGAGATTCGCATTAATTTCCTACGAGCAGTACTTC. Protein: CASSPGERFALISYEQYF.

By share of the sample, this clonotype is large (0.1 to 1%). CDR3: CASSFRQVGYTF. In DNA form, the CDR3 reads TGTGCCAGTAGTTTCCGACAGGTCGGCTACACCTTC. This chain connects TRBV19 to TRBJ1-2; weak D call: TRBD1 (6 bases). Trimming left V 5 bases short and J 8 bases short, with 12 bases between. Per the germline V gene, CDR1 is LNHDA and CDR2 is SQIVND (reference sequence). CDR3 length: 12 amino acids.

The chain couples TRBV6-1 to TRBJ1-5; D is possibly TRBD1 (6 bases). V dropped 5 bases and J dropped 4 bases, with 9 bases sitting between them. The CDR3 spans 13 residues. The germline V gene encodes CDR1 MNHNS and CDR2 SASEGT. The CDR3 sequence is CASSRQANQPQHF. CDR3 nucleotide sequence: TGTGCCAGCAGTCGACAGGCTAATCAGCCCCAGCATTTT.

The chain has TRBV2 and TRBJ1-5; TRBD1 matches at 9 bases. In germline, CDR1 is SNHLY, CDR2 FYNNEI. The CDR3 is 14 amino acids. V lost 7 bases to trimming and J lost 4 bases; unmatched junction nucleotides: 5. The CDR3 DNA is TGTGCCAGCACTAGACAGGGGGGTAATCAGCCCCAGCATTTT. Translated, it gives CASTRQGGNQPQHF.